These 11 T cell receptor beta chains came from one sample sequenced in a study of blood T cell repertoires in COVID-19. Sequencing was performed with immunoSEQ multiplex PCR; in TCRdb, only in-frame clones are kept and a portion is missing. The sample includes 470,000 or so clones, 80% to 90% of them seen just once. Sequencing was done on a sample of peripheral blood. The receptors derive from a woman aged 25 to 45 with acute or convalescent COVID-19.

The CDR3 DNA reads as TGTGCCAGCAGCTTCCATCGGACAGGCGGTAACACTGAAGCTTTCTTT. Protein sequence: CASSFHRTGGNTEAFF. The genes are TRBV5-6 and TRBJ1-1; 7 positions agree with TRBD1. J was trimmed by 2 bases and V by 2 bases; bases with no gene match: 9. This CDR3 region has 16 residues. The V gene's germline CDR1 is SGHDT and CDR2 YYEEEE.

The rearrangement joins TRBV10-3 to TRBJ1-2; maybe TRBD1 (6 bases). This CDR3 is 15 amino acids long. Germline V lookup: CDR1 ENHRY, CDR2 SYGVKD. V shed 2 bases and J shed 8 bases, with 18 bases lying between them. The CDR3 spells CAISEARTELRGYTF. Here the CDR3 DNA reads TGTGCCATCAGTGAGGCCAGGACAGAACTTAGGGGCTACACCTTC.

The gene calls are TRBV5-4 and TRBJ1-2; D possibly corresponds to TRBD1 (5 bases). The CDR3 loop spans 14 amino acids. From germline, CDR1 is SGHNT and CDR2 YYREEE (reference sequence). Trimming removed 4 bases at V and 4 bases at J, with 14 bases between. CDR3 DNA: TGTGCCAGCAGCAGCGGGACGGTTCTCTATGGCTACACCTTC. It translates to CASSSGTVLYGYTF.

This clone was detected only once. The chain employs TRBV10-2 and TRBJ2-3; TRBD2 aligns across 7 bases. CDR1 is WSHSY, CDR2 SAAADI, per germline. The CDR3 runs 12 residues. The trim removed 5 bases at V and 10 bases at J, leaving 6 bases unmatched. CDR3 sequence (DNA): TGCGCCAGCAGTAAATGGAGCGGGGCGCAGTATTTT. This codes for CASSKWSGAQYF.

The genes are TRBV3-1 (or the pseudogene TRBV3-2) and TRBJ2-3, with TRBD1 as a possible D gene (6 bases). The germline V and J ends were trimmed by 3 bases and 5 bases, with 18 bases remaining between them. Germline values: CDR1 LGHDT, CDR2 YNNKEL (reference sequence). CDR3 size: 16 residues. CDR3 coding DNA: TGTGCCAGCAGCCACAATACAGGGTATGTGGAAGATACGCAGTATTTT. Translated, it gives CASSHNTGYVEDTQYF.

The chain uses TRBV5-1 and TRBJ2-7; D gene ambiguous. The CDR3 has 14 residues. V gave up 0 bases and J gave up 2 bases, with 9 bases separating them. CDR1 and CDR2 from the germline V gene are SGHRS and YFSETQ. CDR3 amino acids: CASSLELSPYEQYF. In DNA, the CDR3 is TGCGCCAGCAGCTTGGAACTGAGCCCCTACGAGCAGTACTTC. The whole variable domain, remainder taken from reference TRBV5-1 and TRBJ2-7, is KAGVTQTPRYLIKTRGQQVTLSCSPISGHRSVSWYQQTPGQGLQFLFEYFSETQRNKGNFPGRFSGRQFSNSRSEMNVSTLELGDSALYLCASSLELSPYEQYFGPGTRLTVT.

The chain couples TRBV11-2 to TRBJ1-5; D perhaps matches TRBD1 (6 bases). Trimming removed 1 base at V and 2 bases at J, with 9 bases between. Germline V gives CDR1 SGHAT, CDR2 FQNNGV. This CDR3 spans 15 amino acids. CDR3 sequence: CASSLGQAGNQPQHF. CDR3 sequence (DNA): TGTGCCAGCAGCTTAGGACAGGCCGGCAATCAGCCCCAGCATTTT.

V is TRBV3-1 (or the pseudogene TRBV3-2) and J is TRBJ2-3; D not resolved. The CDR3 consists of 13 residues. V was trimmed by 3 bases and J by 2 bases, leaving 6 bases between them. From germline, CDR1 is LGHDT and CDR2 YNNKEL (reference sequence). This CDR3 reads CASSQRYTDTQYF. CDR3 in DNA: TGTGCCAGCAGCCAGAGATACACAGATACGCAGTATTTT.

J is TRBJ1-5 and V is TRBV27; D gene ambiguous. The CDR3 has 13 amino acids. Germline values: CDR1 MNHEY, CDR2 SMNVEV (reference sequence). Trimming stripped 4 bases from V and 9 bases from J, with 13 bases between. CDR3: CASSWVAGVPQHF. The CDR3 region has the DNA TGTGCCAGCAGTTGGGTCGCCGGGGTGCCCCAGCATTTT.

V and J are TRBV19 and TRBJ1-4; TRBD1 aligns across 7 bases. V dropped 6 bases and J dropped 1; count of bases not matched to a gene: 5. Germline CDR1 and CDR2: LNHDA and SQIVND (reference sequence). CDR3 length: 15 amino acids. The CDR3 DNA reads TGTGCCAGTAGGAGGAGGGGGCGAACTAATGAAAAACTGTTTTTT. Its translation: CASRRRGRTNEKLFF.

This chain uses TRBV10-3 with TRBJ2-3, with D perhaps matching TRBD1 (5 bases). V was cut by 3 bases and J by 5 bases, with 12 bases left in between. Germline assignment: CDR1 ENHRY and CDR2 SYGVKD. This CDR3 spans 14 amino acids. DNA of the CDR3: TGTGCCATCAGTGAACAGGTCTTTGGAGATACGCAGTATTTT. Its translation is CAISEQVFGDTQYF.